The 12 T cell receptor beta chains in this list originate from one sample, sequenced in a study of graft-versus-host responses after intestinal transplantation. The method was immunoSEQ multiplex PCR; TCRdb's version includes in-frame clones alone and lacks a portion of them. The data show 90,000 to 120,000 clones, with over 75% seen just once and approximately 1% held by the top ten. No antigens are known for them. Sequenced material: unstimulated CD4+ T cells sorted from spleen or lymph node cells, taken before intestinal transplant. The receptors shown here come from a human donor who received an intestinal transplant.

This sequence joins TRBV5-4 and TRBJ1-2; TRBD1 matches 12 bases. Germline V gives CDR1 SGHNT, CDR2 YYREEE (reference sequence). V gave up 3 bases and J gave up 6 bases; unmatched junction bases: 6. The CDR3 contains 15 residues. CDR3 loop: CASSSTGQGADGYTF. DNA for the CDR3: TGTGCCAGCAGCTCGACGGGACAGGGGGCGGATGGCTACACCTTC.

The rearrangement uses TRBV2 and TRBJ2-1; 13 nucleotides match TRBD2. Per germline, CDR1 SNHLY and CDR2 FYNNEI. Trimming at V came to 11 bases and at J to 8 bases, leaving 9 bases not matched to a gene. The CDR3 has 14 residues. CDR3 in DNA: TGTGCCTCTGGACTAGCGGGAGTAGGCGATGAGCAGTTCTTC. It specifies CASGLAGVGDEQFF.

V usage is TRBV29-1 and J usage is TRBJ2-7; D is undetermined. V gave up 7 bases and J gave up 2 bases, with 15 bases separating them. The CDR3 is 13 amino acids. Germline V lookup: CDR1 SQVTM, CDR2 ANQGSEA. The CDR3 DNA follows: TGCAGCGCTGAGAAGGACCGCCCCTACGAGCAGTACTTC. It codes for CSAEKDRPYEQYF.

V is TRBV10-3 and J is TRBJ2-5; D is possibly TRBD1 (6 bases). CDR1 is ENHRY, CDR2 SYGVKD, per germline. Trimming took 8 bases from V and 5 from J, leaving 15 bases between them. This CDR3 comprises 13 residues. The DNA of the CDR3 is TGTGCCATCGGAGTTACTAGGGGGGAGACCCAGTACTTC. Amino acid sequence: CAIGVTRGETQYF.

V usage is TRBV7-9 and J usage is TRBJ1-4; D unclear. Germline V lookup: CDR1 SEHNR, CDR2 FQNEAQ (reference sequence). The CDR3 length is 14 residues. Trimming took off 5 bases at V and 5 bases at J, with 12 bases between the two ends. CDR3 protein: CASSPRDVNEKLFF. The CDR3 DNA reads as TGTGCCAGCAGCCCCCGAGACGTAAATGAAAAACTGTTTTTT. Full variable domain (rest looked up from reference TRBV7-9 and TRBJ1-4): DTGVSQNPRHKITKRGQNVTFRCDPISEHNRLYWYRQTLGQGPEFLTYFQNEAQLEKSRLLSDRFSAERPKGSFSTLEIQRTEQGDSAMYLCASSPRDVNEKLFFGSGTQLSVL.

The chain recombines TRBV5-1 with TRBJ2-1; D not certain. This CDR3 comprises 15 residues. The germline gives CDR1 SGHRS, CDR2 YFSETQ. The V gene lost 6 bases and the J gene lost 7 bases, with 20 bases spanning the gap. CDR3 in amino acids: CASKDGTTSLNEQFF. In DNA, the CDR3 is TGCGCCAGCAAGGACGGAACAACAAGCTTGAATGAGCAGTTCTTC. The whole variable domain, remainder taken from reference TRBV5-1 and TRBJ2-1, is KAGVTQTPRYLIKTRGQQVTLSCSPISGHRSVSWYQQTPGQGLQFLFEYFSETQRNKGNFPGRFSGRQFSNSRSEMNVSTLELGDSALYLCASKDGTTSLNEQFFGPGTRLTVL.

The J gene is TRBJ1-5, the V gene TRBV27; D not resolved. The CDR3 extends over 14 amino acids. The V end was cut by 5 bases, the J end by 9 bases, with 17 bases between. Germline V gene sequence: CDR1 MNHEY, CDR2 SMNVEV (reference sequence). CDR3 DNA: TGTGCCAGCAGTCCCCGACACCTGGTCGGGCCCCAGCATTTT. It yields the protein CASSPRHLVGPQHF.

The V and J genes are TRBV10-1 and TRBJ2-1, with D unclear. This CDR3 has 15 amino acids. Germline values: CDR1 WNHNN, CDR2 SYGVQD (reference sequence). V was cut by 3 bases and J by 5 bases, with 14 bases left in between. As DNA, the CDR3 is TGCGCCAGCAGTGATGCAGGTTTGGCAAACAATGAGCAGTTCTTC. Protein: CASSDAGLANNEQFF.

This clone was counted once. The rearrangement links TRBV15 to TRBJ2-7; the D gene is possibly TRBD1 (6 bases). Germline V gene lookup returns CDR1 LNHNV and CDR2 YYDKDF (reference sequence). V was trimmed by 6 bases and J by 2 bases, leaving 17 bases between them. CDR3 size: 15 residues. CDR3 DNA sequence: TGTGCCACCAGGACGCTTCCGGGACATACCTACGAGCAGTACTTC. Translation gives CATRTLPGHTYEQYF.

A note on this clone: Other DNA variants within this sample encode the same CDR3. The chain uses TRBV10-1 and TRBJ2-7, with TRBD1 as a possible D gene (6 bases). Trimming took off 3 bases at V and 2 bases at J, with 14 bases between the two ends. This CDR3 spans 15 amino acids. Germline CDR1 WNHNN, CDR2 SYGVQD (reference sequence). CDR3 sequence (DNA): TGCGCCAGCAGTGACTACCGGGACACCACCTACGAGCAGTACTTC. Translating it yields CASSDYRDTTYEQYF.

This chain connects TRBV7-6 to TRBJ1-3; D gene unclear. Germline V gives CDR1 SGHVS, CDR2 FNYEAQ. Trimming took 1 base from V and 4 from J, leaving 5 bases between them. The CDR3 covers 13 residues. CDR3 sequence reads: CASSLDLGNTIYF. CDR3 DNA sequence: TGTGCCAGCAGCTTAGATCTGGGAAACACCATATATTTT.

The CDR3 DNA follows: TGTGCCAGCAGTTGGGACAGGCGCAATCAGCCCCAGCATTTT. It yields the protein CASSWDRRNQPQHF. The rearrangement joins TRBV6-1 to TRBJ1-5; 8 bases align to TRBD1. Germline lookup yields CDR1 MNHNS and CDR2 SASEGT. The CDR3 is 14 residues long. V was pared by 5 bases and J by 2 bases, with 2 bases of the junction left unmatched.